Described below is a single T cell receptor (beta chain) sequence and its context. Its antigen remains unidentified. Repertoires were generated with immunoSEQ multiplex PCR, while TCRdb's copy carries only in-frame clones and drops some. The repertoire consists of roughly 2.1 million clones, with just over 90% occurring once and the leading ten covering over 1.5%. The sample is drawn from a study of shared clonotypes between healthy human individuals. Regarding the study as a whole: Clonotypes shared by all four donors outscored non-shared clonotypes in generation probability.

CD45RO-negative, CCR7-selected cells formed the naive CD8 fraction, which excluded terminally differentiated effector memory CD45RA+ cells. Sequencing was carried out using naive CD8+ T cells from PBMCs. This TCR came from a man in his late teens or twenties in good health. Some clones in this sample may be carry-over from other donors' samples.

The CDR3 reads CATPNEAGGPVSYEQYF. CDR3 nucleotide sequence: TGCGCCACTCCGAACGAAGCGGGAGGGCCCGTAAGCTACGAGCAGTACTTC. The V and J genes are TRBV4-1 and TRBJ2-7; 10 bases are shared with TRBD2. V shed 10 bases and J 3 bases; nucleotides not matched to a gene: 18. The germline gives CDR1 MGHRA, CDR2 YSYEKL. This CDR3 contains 17 residues.